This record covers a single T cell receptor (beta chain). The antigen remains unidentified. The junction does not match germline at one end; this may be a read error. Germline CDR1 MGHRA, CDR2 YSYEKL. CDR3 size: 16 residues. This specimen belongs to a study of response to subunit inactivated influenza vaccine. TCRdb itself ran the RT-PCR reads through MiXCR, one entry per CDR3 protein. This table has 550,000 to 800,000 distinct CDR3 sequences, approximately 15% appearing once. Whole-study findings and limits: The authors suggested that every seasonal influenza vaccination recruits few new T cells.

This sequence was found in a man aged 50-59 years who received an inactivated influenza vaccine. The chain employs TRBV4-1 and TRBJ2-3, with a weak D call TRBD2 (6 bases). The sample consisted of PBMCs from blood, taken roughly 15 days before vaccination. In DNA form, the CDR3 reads TGCGCCAGCAGCAAAGAGGGTTTCGGGGGAACAGATACGCAGTATTTT. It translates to CASSKEGFGGTDTQYF.